This TCR beta chain was sequenced during a study of cytomegalovirus exposure and HLA in healthy donors. Whole-study results and caveats: Rarity held for most TCR sequences, but there were some public TCRs that occurred in many donors.

13 Jbeta primers and 60 Vbeta primers were used for the PCR. Profiling relied on immunoSEQ multiplex PCR, and the TCRdb table lists in-frame clones only, not all of them. Among approximately 180,000 clones listed, 72% were seen once. Although they were nominally healthy when sampled, donors likely had unrecorded immune exposures. About this clone: Its antigen is unknown.

V dropped 2 bases and J dropped 2 bases, with 6 bases sitting between them. Germline lookup yields CDR1 SNHLY and CDR2 FYNNEI. The CDR3 sequence is 14 residues long. This clonotype was obtained from a human donor in good health. The genes are TRBV2 and TRBJ2-2; D unclear. Sequencing was carried out using PBMCs. The CDR3 region is CASSELINTGELFF. The CDR3 DNA reads as TGTGCCAGCAGTGAACTAATCAACACCGGGGAGCTGTTTTTT.